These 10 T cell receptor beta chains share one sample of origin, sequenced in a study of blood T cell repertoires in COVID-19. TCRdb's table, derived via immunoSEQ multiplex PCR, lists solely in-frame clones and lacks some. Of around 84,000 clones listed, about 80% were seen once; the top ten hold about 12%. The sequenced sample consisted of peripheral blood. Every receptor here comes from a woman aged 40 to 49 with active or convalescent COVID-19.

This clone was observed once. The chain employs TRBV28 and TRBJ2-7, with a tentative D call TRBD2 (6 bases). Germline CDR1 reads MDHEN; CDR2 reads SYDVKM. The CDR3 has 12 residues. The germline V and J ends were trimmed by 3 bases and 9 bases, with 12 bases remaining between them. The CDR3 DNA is TGTGCCAGCAGTTTTGGGTGGAGGGGGCAGTACTTC. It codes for CASSFGWRGQYF.

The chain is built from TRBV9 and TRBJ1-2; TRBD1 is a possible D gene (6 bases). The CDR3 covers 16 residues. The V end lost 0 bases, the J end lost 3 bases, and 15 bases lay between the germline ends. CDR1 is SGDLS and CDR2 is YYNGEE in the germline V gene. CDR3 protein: CASSVVADQGYYGYTF. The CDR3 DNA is TGTGCCAGCAGCGTAGTTGCCGACCAGGGGTACTATGGCTACACCTTC.

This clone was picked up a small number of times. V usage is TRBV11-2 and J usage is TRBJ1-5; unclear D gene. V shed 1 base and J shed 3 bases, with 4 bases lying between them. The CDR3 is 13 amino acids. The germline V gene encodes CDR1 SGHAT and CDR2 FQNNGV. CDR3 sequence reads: CASSLGYNQPQHF. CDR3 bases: TGTGCCAGCAGCTTAGGCTACAATCAGCCCCAGCATTTT. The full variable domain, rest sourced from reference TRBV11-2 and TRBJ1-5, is EAGVAQSPRYKIIEKRQSVAFWCNPISGHATLYWYQQILGQGPKLLIQFQNNGVVDDSQLPKDRFSAERLKGVDSTLKIQPAKLEDSAVYLCASSLGYNQPQHFGDGTRLSIL.

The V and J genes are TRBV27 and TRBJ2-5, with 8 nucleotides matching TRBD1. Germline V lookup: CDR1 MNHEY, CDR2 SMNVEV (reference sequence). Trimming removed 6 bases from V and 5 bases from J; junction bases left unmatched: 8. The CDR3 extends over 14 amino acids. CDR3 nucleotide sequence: TGTGCCAGCAGCCCGACAGGGGTAGGGGAGACCCAGTACTTC. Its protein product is CASSPTGVGETQYF.

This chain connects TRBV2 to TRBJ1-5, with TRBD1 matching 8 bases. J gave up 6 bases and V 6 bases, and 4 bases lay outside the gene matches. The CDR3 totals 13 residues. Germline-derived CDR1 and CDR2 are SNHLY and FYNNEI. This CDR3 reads CASRDRASQPQHF. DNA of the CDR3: TGTGCCAGCAGGGACAGGGCCAGTCAGCCCCAGCATTTT.

This CDR3 reads CASSLWAGQTYNEQFF. CDR3 coding DNA: TGTGCCAGCAGTTTGTGGGCCGGACAAACCTACAATGAGCAGTTCTTC. The V and J genes are TRBV27 and TRBJ2-1; maybe TRBD1 (5 bases). This CDR3 has 16 amino acids. With 3 bases removed from V and 2 bases from J, the gap between germline ends came to 14 bases. CDR1 and CDR2 from the germline V gene are MNHEY and SMNVEV (reference sequence).

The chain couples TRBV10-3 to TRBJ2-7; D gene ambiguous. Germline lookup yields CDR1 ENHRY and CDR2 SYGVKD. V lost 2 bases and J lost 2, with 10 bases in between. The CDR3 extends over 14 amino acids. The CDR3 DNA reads TGTGCCATCAGTGAGGCCACAAATCCCTACGAGCAGTACTTC. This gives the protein CAISEATNPYEQYF.

The CDR3 DNA reads as TGTGCCAGTGAGCCGGGACAGGGGACCAAAAACACCATATATTTT. Its protein is CASEPGQGTKNTIYF. The chain couples TRBV19 to TRBJ1-3; TRBD1 matches 10 bases. CDR3 length equals 15 residues. CDR1 is LNHDA, CDR2 SQIVND, per germline (reference sequence). V lost 8 bases and J lost 6; bases outside the gene matches: 10. Full variable domain (missing parts from reference TRBV19 and TRBJ1-3): DGGITQSPKYLFRKEGQNVTLSCEQNLNHDAMYWYRQDPGQGLRLIYYSQIVNDFQKGDIAEGYSVSREKKESFPLTVTSAQKNPTAFYLCASEPGQGTKNTIYFGEGSWLTVV.

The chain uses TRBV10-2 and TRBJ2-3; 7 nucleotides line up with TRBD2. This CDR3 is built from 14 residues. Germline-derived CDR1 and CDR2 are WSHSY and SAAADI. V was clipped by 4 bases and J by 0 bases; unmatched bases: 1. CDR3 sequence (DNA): TGCGCCAGCAGTGCAGCGGGGAGCACAGATACGCAGTATTTT. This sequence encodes CASSAAGSTDTQYF.

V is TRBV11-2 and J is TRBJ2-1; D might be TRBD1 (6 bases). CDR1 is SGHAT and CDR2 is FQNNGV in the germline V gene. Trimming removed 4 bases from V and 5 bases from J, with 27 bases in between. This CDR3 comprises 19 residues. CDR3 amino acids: CASSSPTGLQKAANNEQFF. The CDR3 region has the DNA TGTGCCAGCAGCTCCCCGACAGGCCTACAAAAAGCCGCTAACAATGAGCAGTTCTTC.